This T cell receptor (beta chain) was recovered during a study of blood T cells in healthy people across ages. Study-wide points: In the absence of known donor CMV status, changes in expanded clonotypes were possibly confounded.

A second PCR, run for about 6 to 11 cycles, used a sample-barcoded 5' primer plus a J-beta primer mix. Every molecule of cDNA carried a tag from a template-switch adaptor with 12 random nucleotides. TCRdb used MiXCR to reprocess the 5' RACE reads, holding one entry per CDR3 protein. This table has approximately 400,000 distinct CDR3 sequences, roughly half appearing once. Comment on this clonotype: Its antigen is unknown.

Every donor provided around 10 milliliters of peripheral blood. The TCR originated in a man in his 60s in good health. What was sequenced was blood.

This CDR3 reads CASSRTGTSPGELFF. CDR3 coding DNA: TGTGCCAGCTCTAGGACCGGGACTAGTCCCGGGGAGCTGTTTTTT. The rearrangement links TRBV27 to TRBJ2-2, with 8 nucleotides matching TRBD2. Germline V gene lookup returns CDR1 MNHEY and CDR2 SMNVEV (reference sequence). The CDR3 spans 15 residues. J lost 6 bases, V lost 8 bases, and 11 bases had no gene match.